One T cell receptor beta chain is described in this entry. The antigen remains undetermined. This sample is drawn from a study of T cells in tumors after PD-1 blockade. Study in general: Daily vismodegib 150 mg continued in a subset of anti-PD-1-treated patients.

Profiled with immunoSEQ multiplex PCR; TCRdb holds only in-frame clones, not every one. Of about 9,200 clones listed, about 59% are singletons. Findings and caveats of the study: After therapy, most expanded exhausted CD8+ clones were absent pre-treatment, suggesting clonal replacement.

Sequenced here: tumor tissue, sampled after anti-PD-1 treatment. The sequence derives from a human donor with basal cell carcinoma.

This CDR3 is CASSQEDSGPRETQYF. The CDR3 DNA reads TGCGCCAGCAGCCAAGAGGATAGCGGGCCCCGAGAGACCCAGTACTTC. The rearrangement joins TRBV4-1 to TRBJ2-5; TRBD2 matches 7 bases. V lost 0 bases and J lost 4; bases outside the gene matches: 8. This CDR3 comprises 16 residues. Looked up from germline, CDR1 is MGHRA and CDR2 is YSYEKL.